This TCR beta chain comes out of a study of T cells after yellow fever vaccination (dated by TCRdb to between 2018 and 2020). As for the study more broadly: The SMART-Seq v4 Ultra Low Input RNA kit was used to prepare libraries from fractions with low cell numbers. To follow T-cell clones before and after both primary and booster YFV17D yellow fever vaccination, bulk TCR alpha and beta repertoires underwent longitudinal sequencing. Two healthy male donors, one aged 18 to 30 and one aged 30 to 40 years, were included in the cohort. Bulk PBMC replicates and cell subsets were isolated from blood drawn at multiple timepoints before and after both primary and secondary immunization.

According to the germline V gene, CDR1 reads LGHNA and CDR2 reads YNFKEQ. From the cysteine through the phenylalanine, the CDR3 covers 14 amino acids. The DNA shown is the 42-base CDR3, in frame from base 1. Trimming takes 2 bases from V and 2 bases from J, and the germline ends sit 9 bases apart. The treatment or condition label on this specimen signifies: live attenuated yellow fever vaccine strain. Two biological replicates of bulk PBMCs were collected at each blood-draw timepoint. A standard Ficoll-Paque protocol was used to isolate PBMCs from peripheral blood. RNA was extracted with TriZol from bulk PBMCs, CD4 and CD8 fractions, and dextramer-positive and dextramer-negative fractions. Note on this clonotype: Its antigen has not been determined. No base quality information exists; no much larger clone differs at one position.

Broad study findings and their caveats: Because abundant contaminating clonotypes from the bulk population could be contained in FACS-sorted repertoires, computational filtering was required. The secondary T-cell response was weaker than the primary response but faster, peaking on day 5 instead of day 15. A small share of clonotypes was detected in both CD4 and CD8 compartments, with the overlap likely arising from convergent recombination. Only two donors were included in the study, so the extent to which the findings can be generalized is limited. After the booster, most clones that had expanded after primary vaccination were detected again (around 96% of CD4 and around nine tenths of CD8), suggesting broad maintenance of memory.

TCR cDNA was synthesized by 5'RACE template switching, through which a universal primer site and unique molecular identifiers were introduced. Priming of cDNA synthesis was performed from both the TCR alpha and TCR beta constant segments. Libraries were amplified in two PCR steps, with sample barcodes and sequencing adapters added in the second step. Sequencing of libraries was performed on Illumina HiSeq 2500 (2x100 bp) or NovaSeq (2x150 bp). The authors' analysis ran thus. MIGEC was used to demultiplex reads and collapse the reads into UMI consensus sequences, and MiXCR was used for V(D)J alignment. Vaccine-responding clonotypes were identified with edgeR using replicate PBMC samples, with FDR below 0.01 and a log2 fold change above 5 up to day 15 being required. Each bulk clonotype was labeled CD4 or CD8 based on which sequenced repertoire, CD4 or CD8, contained the clonotype at higher abundance. Using fastp at Q25 and MiXCR, TCRdb reprocessed the public reads and kept productive beta chains. A single entry per CDR3 protein holds the most common genes and DNA from its merged rows. These V and J calls rely on TCRdb rather than the paper's analysis. The sample table holds approximately 550,000 distinct CDR3 sequences, of which roughly 14% were seen once. Of the sample, over 12% is held by the ten largest clones.

The starting material was PBMCs, obtained on the day of the yellow fever booster vaccination. The clonotype originates from a man aged 25-40 years who received the YFV17D yellow fever vaccine. This chain joins TRBV4-2 to TRBJ1-2; possibly the D gene is TRBD1, per 6 matching bases. The CDR3 loop reads CASSQPGQNYGYTF. The nucleotide sequence reads as follows: TGTGCCAGCAGCCAACCAGGACAGAACTATGGCTACACCTTC.